This T cell receptor beta chain was captured in a study of T-cell reconstitution after alpha-beta-depleted transplantation in children. Study-wide results and caveats: After transplant, at about two months, alpha-beta T cells were reportedly derived from several hundred expanded graft clones. Surviving recipient T cells and thymic progenitors underlay high day-60 TCRbeta diversity in some patients. T-cell numbers and diversity, one year after transplant, stemmed largely from T cells that were newly produced.

Germline loops: CDR1 MNHEY, CDR2 SMNVEV (reference sequence). CDR3 length equals 18 residues. To note about this clonotype: Its antigen is not identified. At one end, the junction sequence differs from germline, possibly due to a read error.

The TCRbeta library incorporated unique molecular identifiers. MiXCR, applied by TCRdb to the PCR reads, yields one record per CDR3 protein. The sample lists some 830,000 distinct CDR3 sequences; approximately 15% were seen once. V gene TRBV27 combines with J gene TRBJ2-2, with 10 bases lining up with TRBD1. The clonotype originates from a male patient under 18 who had a stem cell transplant for acute lymphoblastic leukemia, so the T cells may come from the graft donor. The sequencing used PBMCs, mostly from graft donor cells, collected 360 days after TCRalphabeta/CD19-depleted stem cell transplant. Written as DNA, the CDR3 is TGCACCAGCAGTTTATCGAGGACAGGGGGGGCCTATACCGGGGAGCTGTTTTTT. Translation gives CTSSLSRTGGAYTGELFF.